These T cell receptor beta chains were read from a single sample in a study of blood T cell repertoires in COVID-19. Libraries were prepared by immunoSEQ multiplex PCR; TCRdb keeps only in-frame clonotypes and omits some of them. The sample consists of roughly 160,000 clones, roughly 86% of them appearing once. The sequencing sample was made of peripheral blood. These receptors all come from a man in his 60s with COVID-19, enrolled during active disease. Each CDR3 is given with its conserved first and last residue. The D gene is left open where the match is weak. Some rows have no size entry. The others give once, few or many, or a class for an expanded clone.

clone size,D gene,J gene,V gene,CDR3 DNA,CDR3 protein
-,-,TRBJ1-5,TRBV12-3/TRBV12-4,TGTGCCAGCAGCCCAAACGACAACCAGCCCCAGCATTTT,CASSPNDNQPQHF
-,-,TRBJ1-1,TRBV6-5,TGTGCCAGCAGCACGGCGGGGGTCACTGAAGCTTTCTTT,CASSTAGVTEAFF
-,-,TRBJ1-4,TRBV19,TGTGCCAGTAGTTTGCCCCCGACAGCAACTAATGAAAAACTGTTTTTT,CASSLPPTATNEKLFF
-,-,TRBJ1-6,TRBV7-2,TGTGCCAGCAGCTTAGAAGTCGGACTTTCACCCCTCCACTTT,CASSLEVGLSPLHF
-,-,TRBJ2-1,TRBV7-2,TGTGCCAGCAGCTTCGATTACAGGCCCTACAATGAGCAGTTCTTC,CASSFDYRPYNEQFF
-,-,TRBJ2-1,TRBV27,TGTGCCAGCAGTTTAATCCTCTACAATGAGCAGTTCTTC,CASSLILYNEQFF
-,-,TRBJ2-2,TRBV19,TGTGCCAGTAGTTGGGCTTTCGGGGAGCTGTTTTTT,CASSWAFGELFF
-,-,TRBJ1-1,TRBV19,TGTGCCAGTTCGGACAGGAACACTGAAGCTTTCTTT,CASSDRNTEAFF
-,TRBD2,TRBJ2-1,TRBV27,TGTGCCAGCAGTTCGTCAGCCCCTCCGGGACTAGCGGGTCCGAGCTCCTACAATGAGCAGTTCTTC,CASSSSAPPGLAGPSSYNEQFF
-,-,TRBJ2-3,TRBV4-3,TGCGCCAGCAGCCAGGGCCCCCTAGCCACAGATACGCAGTATTTT,CASSQGPLATDTQYF
-,-,TRBJ1-6,TRBV28,TGTGCCAGCAGTTTATACGGCGGGGGGGGGAATTCACCCCTCCACTTT,CASSLYGGGGNSPLHF
-,TRBD2,TRBJ2-5,TRBV5-1,TGCGCCAGCACCGCGGGAGCAGCCCAAGAGACCCAGTACTTC,CASTAGAAQETQYF
-,-,TRBJ1-6,TRBV19,TGTGCCAGTAGTATAGATCCGGGAATCTATTCACCCCTCCACTTT,CASSIDPGIYSPLHF
once,TRBD1,TRBJ1-1,TRBV29-1,TGCAGCGCCACACAGGGGGCGCGGAACACTGAAGCTTTCTTT,CSATQGARNTEAFF
once,-,TRBJ1-5,TRBV2,TGTGCCAGCATGGAAGGAGACGGCCGCAATCAGCCCCAGCATTTT,CASMEGDGRNQPQHF
-,TRBD1,TRBJ2-2,TRBV6-5,TGTGCCAGCAGTCAACCACAGGGGGTAGCCGGGGAGCTGTTTTTT,CASSQPQGVAGELFF
-,TRBD1,TRBJ2-2,TRBV29-1,TGCAGCGTTGGAACTGCGGACAGGGGGCAGACCGGGGAGCTGTTTTTT,CSVGTADRGQTGELFF
-,-,TRBJ1-5,TRBV4-3,TGCGCCAGCAGCGGGGGCCGCAGCAATCAGCCCCAGCATTTT,CASSGGRSNQPQHF
-,TRBD1,TRBJ1-4,TRBV2,TGTGCCAGCAGAGGACAGGGTGATGAAAAACTGTTTTTT,CASRGQGDEKLFF
-,TRBD1,TRBJ2-1,TRBV7-2,TGTGCCAGCAGTCCACGACAGGGCTCCTACAATGAGCAGTTCTTC,CASSPRQGSYNEQFF
-,TRBD2,TRBJ2-3,TRBV9,TGTGCCAGCAGCGTAGCCGGGGGGGTCACAGATACGCAGTATTTT,CASSVAGGVTDTQYF
few,-,TRBJ1-5,TRBV18,TGTGCCAGCTCCCAGACAGGCCCGGGTCAGCCCCAGCATTTT,CASSQTGPGQPQHF
-,TRBD1,TRBJ1-5,TRBV2,TGTGCCAGCAGCGGACAGGTAGGGAATCAGCCCCAGCATTTT,CASSGQVGNQPQHF
-,TRBD2,TRBJ2-1,TRBV5-4,TGTGCCAGCAGCTTGGGACTAGCGGGAGGCAATGAGCAGTTCTTC,CASSLGLAGGNEQFF
few,TRBD1,TRBJ1-1,TRBV5-5,TGTGCCAGCAGCTTGGCAGGGGCAGGGGGGAAGTCCGCTTTCTTT,CASSLAGAGGKSAFF
-,-,TRBJ2-3,TRBV6-5,TGTGCCAGCAGTTACTCGAGGGAGGGGGAGAGAGATACGCAGTATTTT,CASSYSREGERDTQYF
-,TRBD1,TRBJ1-1,TRBV9,TGTGCCAGCAGCGCGGACAGGGGGCTTGCTGAAGCTTTCTTT,CASSADRGLAEAFF
-,-,TRBJ2-6,TRBV3-1/TRBV3-2,TGTGCCAGCAGCCATGGAGCCTCTGGGGCCAACGTCCTGACTTTC,CASSHGASGANVLTF
-,-,TRBJ2-7,TRBV5-1,TGCGCCAGCAGCTTCCAGGGCTACGAGCAGTACTTC,CASSFQGYEQYF
-,-,TRBJ1-4,TRBV11-2,TGTGCCAGCAGCCTGGGAGAAAATGAAAAACTGTTTTTT,CASSLGENEKLFF
-,-,TRBJ1-2,TRBV3-1/TRBV3-2,TGTGCCAGCAGCCAACCTGTGCAGGGGCCAGCTAACTATGGCTACACCTTC,CASSQPVQGPANYGYTF
-,-,TRBJ2-3,TRBV19,TGTGCCAGTAGTACGCCAGGCACAGATACGCAGTATTTT,CASSTPGTDTQYF